What follows describes a single T cell receptor beta chain. In the original processing: It was from reference gene primer amplification that nucleated cell counts were estimated. Using immunoSEQ multiplex PCR, the repertoire was profiled, and TCRdb retains in-frame clones only, with some absent. Clone size and the V and J calls come from that table; the DNA yielded D and trimming. The sample carries 100,000 or so clones, 84% recorded once. The data belong to a study of blood T cell repertoires in COVID-19. Study-level background: The United States, Italy and Spain supplied acute and convalescent COVID-19 samples. In each case, the material was cDNA or gDNA derived from T cells, B-cell-depleted T cells, or PBMCs.

V was trimmed by 2 bases and J by 6 bases, leaving 8 bases between them. In germline, CDR1 is MNHEY, CDR2 SVGAGI. The CDR3 is 12 residues long. This chain uses TRBV6-5 with TRBJ2-7; tentatively, D is TRBD1 (6 bases). The sample consisted of peripheral blood. This TCR was recovered from a man aged 65-85 years with active or convalescent COVID-19. DNA of the CDR3: TGTGCCAGCAGTTACCGAGGGGGCGAGCAGTACTTC. It encodes CASSYRGGEQYF.